This T cell receptor (beta chain) was documented in a study of blood T cell repertoires in COVID-19. This CDR3 has 15 residues. Trimming left V 4 bases short and J 2 bases short, with 15 bases between. Germline V gives CDR1 SGDLS, CDR2 YYNGEE. Repertoires were generated with immunoSEQ multiplex PCR, while TCRdb's copy carries only in-frame clones and drops some. The sample includes around 50,000 clones, more than 75% of them seen just once. The source material was peripheral blood. The gene calls are TRBV9 and TRBJ1-2; the D is unclear. The clonotype comes from a woman of 80 years or more with acute or convalescent COVID-19. CDR3 coding DNA: TGTGCCAGCAGCAATTTGCCCGGGAAAAACTATGGCTACACCTTC. Translated, it gives CASSNLPGKNYGYTF.